This entry lists 27 T cell receptor beta chains sequenced from one sample in a study of long-term antiretroviral therapy in people with HIV. Running of the v3.0 immunoSEQ assay took place at survey level. The protocol was immunoSEQ multiplex PCR, while the TCRdb copy is restricted to in-frame clones and leaves out a portion. The data show about 39,000 clones, around nine tenths seen once. The material was unsorted PBMCs, obtained just before starting antiretroviral therapy. The receptor source for this set is a woman aged 18-29 years with HIV.

This chain uses TRBV28 with TRBJ1-1; tentative D call: TRBD1 (6 bases). Per the germline V gene, CDR1 is MDHEN and CDR2 is SYDVKM. The CDR3 spans 16 residues. Trimming cost V 6 bases and J 0 bases, with 17 bases left between them. DNA for the CDR3: TGTGCCAGCAGACTAATACGGGGGGCCATGAACACTGAAGCTTTCTTT. It is translated as CASRLIRGAMNTEAFF.

This chain connects TRBV9 to TRBJ2-3, with 9 bases matching TRBD2. This CDR3 is 14 amino acids long. Germline CDR1 is SGDLS and CDR2 is YYNGEE. Losses at the gene ends were 4 bases for V and 3 bases for J; bases not matched to a gene: 3. The CDR3 coding sequence is TGTGCCAGCAGCCTTAGCGGGAGTACAGATACGCAGTATTTT. This sequence encodes CASSLSGSTDTQYF.

The rearrangement uses TRBV4-3 and TRBJ1-3; 7 positions match TRBD1. CDR3 length: 15 residues. V dropped 6 bases and J dropped 0; count of bases not matched to a gene: 5. Germline lookup yields CDR1 LGHNA and CDR2 YSLEER. The CDR3 DNA reads as TGCGCCAGCAGTCCCGGGACAGCCTCTGGAAACACCATATATTTT. Its translation is CASSPGTASGNTIYF.

This chain uses TRBV9 with TRBJ1-2; weak D call: TRBD1 (6 bases). Per the germline V gene, CDR1 is SGDLS and CDR2 is YYNGEE. V lost 4 bases, J lost 7 bases, and 20 bases lay in between. CDR3 size: 15 residues. The CDR3 DNA sequence: TGTGCCAGCAGCCCCCGACGGGGGGCGTCGTCTGGCTACACCTTC. Its translation is CASSPRRGASSGYTF.

This rearrangement joins TRBV4-3 to TRBJ1-1; a possible D gene is TRBD1 (5 bases). The germline CDR1 and CDR2 sequences are LGHNA and YSLEER. V was trimmed by 7 bases and J by 4 bases, leaving 34 bases between them. This CDR3 has 20 residues. This CDR3 is CASTGRTGHGTIRGGTEAFF. CDR3 nucleotides: TGCGCCAGCACCGGACGAACAGGCCACGGGACGATAAGAGGTGGCACTGAAGCTTTCTTT.

The V call is TRBV13, the J call TRBJ1-5; D is ambiguous. V was shortened by 2 bases and J by 3 bases, with 8 bases between the two germline ends. The germline V gene encodes CDR1 PRHDT and CDR2 FYEKMQ (reference sequence). The CDR3 loop spans 14 amino acids. The CDR3 spells CASSLRGFNQPQHF. The CDR3 DNA reads as TGTGCCAGCAGCTTACGTGGCTTCAATCAGCCCCAGCATTTT.

This clone appeared a single time. The gene calls are TRBV6-5 and TRBJ2-1, with 8 bases matching TRBD1. The CDR3 length is 16 residues. V lost 3 bases to trimming and J lost 3 bases; unmatched junction nucleotides: 7. Germline assignment: CDR1 MNHEY and CDR2 SVGAGI. The DNA for the CDR3 is TGTGCCAGCAGTTATCGGGGGACAGGCGGCTACAATGAGCAGTTCTTC. Encoded protein: CASSYRGTGGYNEQFF.

J is TRBJ1-1 and V is TRBV2; D unclear. There are 14 residues in the CDR3. V dropped 3 bases and J dropped 0 bases, with 8 bases sitting between them. The germline CDR1 and CDR2 sequences are SNHLY and FYNNEI. CDR3 protein: CASSEVQMNTEAFF. The CDR3 DNA is TGTGCCAGCAGTGAGGTGCAGATGAACACTGAAGCTTTCTTT.

V and J are TRBV7-6 and TRBJ2-3; 8 bases are a match to TRBD2. The germline V gene has CDR1 SGHVS and CDR2 FNYEAQ. Trimming removed 3 bases from V and 8 bases from J; junction bases left unmatched: 7. The CDR3 runs 14 residues. The CDR3 DNA reads TGTGCCAGCAGCTTCCGGGGGGGGTCGGGTACGCAGTATTTT. Residues: CASSFRGGSGTQYF.

The chain joins TRBV6-5 to TRBJ2-7; 7 positions match TRBD1. J lost 6 bases, V lost 1 base, and 9 bases had no gene match. In germline, CDR1 is MNHEY, CDR2 SVGAGI. This CDR3 has 15 residues. CDR3 sequence reads: CASSYYPSRGLEQYF. The CDR3, as DNA: TGTGCCAGCAGTTACTACCCATCGAGGGGGCTCGAGCAGTACTTC.

The sample holds one count of this clone. V and J are TRBV7-3 and TRBJ2-3, with TRBD2 identical over 9 bases. The length of the CDR3 is 16 residues. V lost 4 bases and J lost 3; bases outside the gene matches: 8. Per germline, CDR1 SGHTA and CDR2 FQGTGA. The CDR3 bases are TGTGCCAGCAGCTCCCTGGCGGGAGGGTCGACAGATACGCAGTATTTT. As protein: CASSSLAGGSTDTQYF.

V usage is TRBV9 and J usage is TRBJ2-6; 15 bases are shared with TRBD2. CDR3 size: 20 residues. Looked up from germline, CDR1 is SGDLS and CDR2 is YYNGEE. The V and J ends lost 1 base and 0 bases, in that order; junction bases with no gene match: 5. The CDR3 loop is CASSVPGTSGRTSGANVLTF. CDR3 nucleotides: TGTGCCAGCAGCGTACCCGGGACTAGCGGGAGGACCTCTGGGGCCAACGTCCTGACTTTC.

This chain joins TRBV6-6 and TRBJ2-1; 7 positions agree with TRBD2. This CDR3 contains 13 residues. From germline, CDR1 is MNHNY and CDR2 SVGAGI (reference sequence). J gave up 7 bases and V 4 bases, and 4 bases lay outside the gene matches. The CDR3 loop is CASSWLADNEQFF. The CDR3 nucleotides read TGTGCCAGCAGTTGGCTAGCGGATAATGAGCAGTTCTTC.

Written as DNA, the CDR3 is TGTGCCAGCACCCTAGGTTGGGGGGTCACAGATACGCAGTATTTT. Its translation is CASTLGWGVTDTQYF. J is TRBJ2-3 and V is TRBV27, with D perhaps TRBD2 (6 bases). Germline V CDR1 and CDR2: MNHEY, SMNVEV (reference sequence). This CDR3 region has 15 residues. V lost 7 bases to trimming and J lost 2 bases, with 16 bases between them.

The V call is TRBV6-5, the J call TRBJ2-3; TRBD1 might be the D (6 bases). V dropped 2 bases and J dropped 2 bases, with 8 bases sitting between them. Per the germline V gene, CDR1 is MNHEY and CDR2 is SVGAGI. The CDR3 is 14 residues long. CDR3 region: CASSYKGVTDTQYF. The DNA for the CDR3 is TGTGCCAGCAGTTACAAGGGGGTCACAGATACGCAGTATTTT.

The CDR3 bases are TGCGCCAGCAGCCAGGAACCAGGGGGCTGGGACATTCAGTACTTC. Protein sequence: CASSQEPGGWDIQYF. The genes are TRBV4-3 and TRBJ2-4; 8 bases agree with TRBD1. The CDR3 is made up of 15 amino acids. Trimming removed 3 bases from V and 8 bases from J; junction bases left unmatched: 9. The germline CDR1 and CDR2 sequences are LGHNA and YSLEER.

The chain combines TRBV7-9 with TRBJ2-1; TRBD1 matches 8 bases. CDR1 is SEHNR, CDR2 FQNEAQ, per germline (reference sequence). The CDR3 is made up of 17 amino acids. Trimming cost V 1 base and J 3 bases; bases outside gene matches: 8. CDR3 sequence reads: CASSLGRQGNIYNEQFF. In DNA form, the CDR3 reads TGTGCCAGCAGCTTAGGACGACAGGGGAATATCTACAATGAGCAGTTCTTC.

This chain joins TRBV29-1 and TRBJ2-5; D tentatively fits TRBD1 or TRBD2 (5 bases each). There are 15 residues in the CDR3. V lost 1 base to trimming and J lost 5 bases, with 17 bases between them. Germline V lookup: CDR1 SQVTM, CDR2 ANQGSEA. CDR3 coding DNA: TGCAGCGTTGAAGGGGGGACGAGTAGGATGGAGACCCAGTACTTC. It encodes CSVEGGTSRMETQYF.

The chain couples TRBV10-3 to TRBJ2-3; TRBD2 might be the D (5 bases). The CDR3 runs 18 residues. The germline V gene encodes CDR1 ENHRY and CDR2 SYGVKD. Between the trimmed V and J ends, which lost 0 bases and 0 bases, there was a span of 16 bases. In DNA form, the CDR3 reads TGTGCCATCAGTGAGTCCGGCGGAACGGACTGGAGCACAGATACGCAGTATTTT. This encodes CAISESGGTDWSTDTQYF.

The chain carries TRBV16 and TRBJ1-4; unclear D gene. Germline lookup yields CDR1 KGHSY and CDR2 FQNENV. V lost 0 bases to trimming and J lost 11 bases, with 7 bases between them. The CDR3 contains 12 residues. CDR3 protein: CASSQSGQKLFF. In DNA, the CDR3 is TGTGCCAGCAGCCAATCTGGGCAGAAACTGTTTTTT.

V and J are TRBV5-4 and TRBJ2-3; 10 bases match TRBD2. The CDR3 is made up of 15 amino acids. Per germline, CDR1 SGHNT and CDR2 YYREEE (reference sequence). Germline trimming cut 4 bases from V and 4 bases from J; bases unmatched to any gene: 6. The CDR3 loop reads CASSPSGSGADTQYF. CDR3 in DNA: TGTGCCAGCAGCCCTAGCGGGAGCGGAGCAGATACGCAGTATTTT.

The rearrangement links TRBV6-5 to TRBJ2-1; 10 bases align to TRBD2. CDR3 size: 13 residues. J gave up 10 bases and V 6 bases, and 6 bases lay outside the gene matches. Germline lookup yields CDR1 MNHEY and CDR2 SVGAGI. The CDR3 nucleotides read TGTGCCAGCAGAGCGGGAGGGCCCCCCGAGCAGTTCTTC. It codes for CASRAGGPPEQFF.

This sequence joins TRBV6-5 and TRBJ2-5, with D unresolved. The CDR3 has 16 amino acids. V shed 0 bases and J shed 5 bases, with 16 bases lying between them. Looked up from germline, CDR1 is MNHEY and CDR2 is SVGAGI. This CDR3 reads CASSYSSGALTETQYF. The CDR3 nucleotides are TGTGCCAGCAGTTACTCTTCAGGTGCCCTTACTGAGACCCAGTACTTC.

This clone has only one observation. The chain joins TRBV9 to TRBJ2-7, with TRBD1 identical over 8 bases. Germline CDR1 SGDLS, CDR2 YYNGEE. V gave up 3 bases and J gave up 2 bases; unmatched junction bases: 7. The CDR3 extends over 15 amino acids. The CDR3 nucleotides read TGTGCCAGCAGCGCCGGGACCAGGGGGCCCTACGAGCAGTACTTC. It yields the protein CASSAGTRGPYEQYF.

The chain couples TRBV19 to TRBJ2-7; D remains unclear. CDR1 LNHDA and CDR2 SQIVND come from the germline V gene (reference sequence). The CDR3 sequence is 12 residues long. The germline V and J ends were trimmed by 5 bases and 5 bases, with 10 bases remaining between them. This chain's CDR3 is CASSPGWDEQYF. The DNA of the CDR3 is TGTGCCAGTAGTCCTGGGTGGGACGAGCAGTACTTC.

This chain links TRBV6-5 with TRBJ2-7, with D hard to call. Germline CDR1 and CDR2: MNHEY and SVGAGI. The V end lost 10 bases, the J end lost 4 bases, and 11 bases lay between the germline ends. The CDR3 sequence is 11 residues long. CDR3 sequence: CATADGYEQYF. For the CDR3, the DNA is TGTGCCACCGCAGACGGGTACGAGCAGTACTTC.

The chain has TRBV4-3 and TRBJ2-1; D is perhaps TRBD1 or TRBD2 (5 bases each). Germline CDR1 LGHNA, CDR2 YSLEER. V lost 2 bases, J lost 2 bases, and 13 bases lay in between. This CDR3 is 16 amino acids long. The CDR3 is CASSQSGTFTYNEQFF. The CDR3 DNA sequence: TGCGCCAGCAGCCAATCCGGGACGTTTACCTACAATGAGCAGTTCTTC.